The 2 T cell receptor beta chains below come from one sample, sequenced in a study of chemoradiotherapy in HPV16-positive cancers. Produced via immunoSEQ multiplex PCR; TCRdb's table is partial and in-frame only. This table holds roughly 990 clones, around 93% found once. The source was tumor tissue, collected from a patient who underwent chemoradiotherapy. The receptors were gathered from a human donor with HPV-associated anogenital cancer.

This rearrangement joins TRBV19 to TRBJ2-7, with 14 nucleotides matching TRBD2. This CDR3 comprises 13 residues. CDR1 is LNHDA and CDR2 is SQIVND in the germline V gene (reference sequence). Unmatched junction bases numbered 1, after V lost 6 bases and J lost 6 bases. The DNA for the CDR3 is TGTGCCAGTAGGGGACTAGCGGGAGCCGAGCAGTACTTC. As protein: CASRGLAGAEQYF.

The sample holds one count of this clone. This chain uses TRBV7-2 with TRBJ1-4; the D gene is possibly TRBD1 (5 bases). Trimming took off 4 bases at V and 5 bases at J, with 23 bases between the two ends. The germline V gene has CDR1 SGHTA and CDR2 FQGNSA. The CDR3 sequence is 18 residues long. CDR3 DNA: TGTGCCAGCAGCTGGGGACCGGGACGAAGCAAGAAAAATGAAAAACTGTTTTTT. Protein sequence: CASSWGPGRSKKNEKLFF.